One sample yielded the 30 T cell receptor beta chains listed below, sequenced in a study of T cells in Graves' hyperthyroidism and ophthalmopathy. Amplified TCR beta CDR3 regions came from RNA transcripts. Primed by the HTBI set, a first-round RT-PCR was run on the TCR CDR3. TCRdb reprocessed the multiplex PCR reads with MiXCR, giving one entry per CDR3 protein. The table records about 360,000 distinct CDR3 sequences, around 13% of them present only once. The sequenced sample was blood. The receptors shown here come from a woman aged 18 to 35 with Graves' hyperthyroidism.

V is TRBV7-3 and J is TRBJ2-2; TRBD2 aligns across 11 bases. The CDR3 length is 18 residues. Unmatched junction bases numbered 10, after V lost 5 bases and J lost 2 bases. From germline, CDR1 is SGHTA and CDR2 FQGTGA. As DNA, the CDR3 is TGTGCCAGCAGCCGTTCCGCACTAGCGGGGGCTAACACCGGGGAGCTGTTTTTT. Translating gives CASSRSALAGANTGELFF. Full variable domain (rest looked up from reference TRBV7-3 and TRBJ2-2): GAGVSQTPSNKVTEKGKYVELRCDPISGHTALYWYRQSLGQGPEFLIYFQGTGAADDSGLPNDRFFAVRPEGSVSTLKIQRTERGDSAVYLCASSRSALAGANTGELFFGEGSRLTVL.

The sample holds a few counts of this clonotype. CDR3 coding DNA: TGTGCCAGCAGCTTTGAGGGACAGGGGTATACAGATACGCAGTATTTT. It specifies CASSFEGQGYTDTQYF. The chain links TRBV5-6 to TRBJ2-3, with 10 bases aligning to TRBD1. V trimming: 2 bases; J trimming: 3 bases; junction bases outside the gene matches: 6. CDR1 SGHDT and CDR2 YYEEEE come from the germline V gene. The CDR3 is 16 residues long.

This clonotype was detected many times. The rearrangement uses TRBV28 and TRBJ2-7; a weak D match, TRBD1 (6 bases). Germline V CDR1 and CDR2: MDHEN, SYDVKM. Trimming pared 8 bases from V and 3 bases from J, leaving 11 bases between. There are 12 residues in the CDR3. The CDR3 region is CASFHRDYEQYF. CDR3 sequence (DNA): TGTGCCAGCTTTCACAGGGACTACGAGCAGTACTTC. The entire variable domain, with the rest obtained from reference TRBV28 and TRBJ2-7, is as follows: DVKVTQSSRYLVKRTGEKVFLECVQDMDHENMFWYRQDPGLGLRLIYFSYDVKMKEKGDIPEGYSVSREKKERFSLILESASTNQTSMYLCASFHRDYEQYFGPGTRLTVT.

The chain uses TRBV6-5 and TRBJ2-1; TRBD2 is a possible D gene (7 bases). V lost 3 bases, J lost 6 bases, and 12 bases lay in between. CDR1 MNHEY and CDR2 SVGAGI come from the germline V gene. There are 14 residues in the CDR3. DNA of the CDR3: TGTGCCAGCAGTTATCGGGGGGCCCCCAATGAGCAGTTCTTC. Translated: CASSYRGAPNEQFF.

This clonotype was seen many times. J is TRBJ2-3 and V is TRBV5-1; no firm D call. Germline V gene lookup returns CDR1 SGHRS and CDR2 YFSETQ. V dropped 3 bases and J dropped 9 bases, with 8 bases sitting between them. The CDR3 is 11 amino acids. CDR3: CASSSTSTQYF. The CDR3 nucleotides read TGCGCCAGCAGCTCAACCTCCACGCAGTATTTT.

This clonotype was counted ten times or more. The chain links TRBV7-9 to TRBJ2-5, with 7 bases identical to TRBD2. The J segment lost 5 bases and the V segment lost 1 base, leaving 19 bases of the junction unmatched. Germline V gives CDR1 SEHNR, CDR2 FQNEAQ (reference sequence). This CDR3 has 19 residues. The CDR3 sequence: CASSLVLRLAVHLKETQYF. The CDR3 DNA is TGTGCCAGCAGCTTAGTACTCAGGCTAGCGGTCCACCTTAAGGAGACCCAGTACTTC.

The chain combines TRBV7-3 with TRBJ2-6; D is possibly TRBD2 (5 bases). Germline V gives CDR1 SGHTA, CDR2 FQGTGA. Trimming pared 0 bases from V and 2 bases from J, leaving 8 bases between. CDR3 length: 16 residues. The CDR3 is CASSLTSGAGANVLTF. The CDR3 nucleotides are TGTGCCAGCAGCTTAACAAGCGGCGCTGGGGCCAACGTCCTGACTTTC.

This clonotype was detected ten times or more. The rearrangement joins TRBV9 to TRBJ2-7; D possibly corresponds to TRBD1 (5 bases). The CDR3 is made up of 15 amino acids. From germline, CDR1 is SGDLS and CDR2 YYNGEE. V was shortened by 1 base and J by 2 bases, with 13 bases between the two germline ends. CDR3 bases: TGTGCCAGCAGCGTAACGGACGGACAAGCCTACGAGCAGTACTTC. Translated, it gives CASSVTDGQAYEQYF.

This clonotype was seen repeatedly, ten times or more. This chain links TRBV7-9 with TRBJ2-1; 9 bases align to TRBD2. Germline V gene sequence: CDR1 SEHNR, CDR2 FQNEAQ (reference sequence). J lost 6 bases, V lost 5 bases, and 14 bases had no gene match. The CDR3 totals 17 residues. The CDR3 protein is CASSLFRPAGGVNEQFF. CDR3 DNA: TGTGCCAGCAGCCTCTTTAGGCCAGCGGGGGGAGTCAATGAGCAGTTCTTC.

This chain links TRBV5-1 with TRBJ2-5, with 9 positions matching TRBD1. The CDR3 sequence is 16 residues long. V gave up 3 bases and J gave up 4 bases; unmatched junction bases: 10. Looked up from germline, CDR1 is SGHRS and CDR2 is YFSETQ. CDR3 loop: CASSSSGTGSRETQYF. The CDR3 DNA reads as TGCGCCAGCAGCTCGTCCGGGACAGGGTCTCGAGAGACCCAGTACTTC.

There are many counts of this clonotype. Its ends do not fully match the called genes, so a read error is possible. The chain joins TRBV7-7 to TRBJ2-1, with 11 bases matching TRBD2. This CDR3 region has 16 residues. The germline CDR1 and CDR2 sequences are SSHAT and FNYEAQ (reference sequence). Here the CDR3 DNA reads TGTGCTAGCAGCACCTCGTTAGCGGGGGGGGGGAATGAGCAGTTCTTC. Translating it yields CASSTSLAGGGNEQFF.

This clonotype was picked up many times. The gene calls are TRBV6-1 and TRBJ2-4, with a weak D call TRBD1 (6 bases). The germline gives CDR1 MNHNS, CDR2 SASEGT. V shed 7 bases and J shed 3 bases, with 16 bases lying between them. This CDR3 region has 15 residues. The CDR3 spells CASIERQQGKNIQYF. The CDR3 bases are TGTGCCAGCATTGAGAGGCAACAGGGCAAAAACATTCAGTACTTC.

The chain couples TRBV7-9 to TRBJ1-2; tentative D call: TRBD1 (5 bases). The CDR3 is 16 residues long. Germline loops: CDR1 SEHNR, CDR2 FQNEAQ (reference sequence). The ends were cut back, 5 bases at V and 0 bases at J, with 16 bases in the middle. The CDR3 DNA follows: TGTGCCAGCAGCGCGACATGGGGACCTGCTAACTATGGCTACACCTTC. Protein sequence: CASSATWGPANYGYTF.

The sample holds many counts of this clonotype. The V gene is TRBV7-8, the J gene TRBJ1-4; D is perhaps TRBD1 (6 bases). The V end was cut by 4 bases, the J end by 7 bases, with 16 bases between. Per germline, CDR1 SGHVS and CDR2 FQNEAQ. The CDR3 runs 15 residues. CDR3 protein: CASSSLGGRGEKLFF. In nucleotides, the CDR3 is TGTGCCAGCAGCTCCCTTGGGGGGCGGGGTGAAAAACTGTTTTTT.

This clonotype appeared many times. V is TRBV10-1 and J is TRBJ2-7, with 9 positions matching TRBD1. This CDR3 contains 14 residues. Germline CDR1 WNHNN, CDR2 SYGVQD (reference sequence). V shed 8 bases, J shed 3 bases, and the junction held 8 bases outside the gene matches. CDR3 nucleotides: TGCGCCAGCGGGGGACAGGGAAAGGGCTACGAGCAGTACTTC. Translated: CASGGQGKGYEQYF.

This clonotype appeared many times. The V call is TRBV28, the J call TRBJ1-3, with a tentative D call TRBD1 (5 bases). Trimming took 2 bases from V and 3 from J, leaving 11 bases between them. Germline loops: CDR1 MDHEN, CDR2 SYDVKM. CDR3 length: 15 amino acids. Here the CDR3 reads CASSLVTEGGNTIYF. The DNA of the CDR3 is TGTGCCAGCAGTTTAGTGACAGAAGGTGGAAACACCATATATTTT.

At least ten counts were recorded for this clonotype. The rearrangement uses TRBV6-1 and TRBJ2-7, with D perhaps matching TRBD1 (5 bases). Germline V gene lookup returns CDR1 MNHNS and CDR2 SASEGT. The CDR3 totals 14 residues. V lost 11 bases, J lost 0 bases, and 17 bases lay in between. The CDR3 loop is CARQQGLISYEQYF. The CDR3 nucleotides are TGTGCCCGACAGCAGGGCCTAATCTCCTACGAGCAGTACTTC.

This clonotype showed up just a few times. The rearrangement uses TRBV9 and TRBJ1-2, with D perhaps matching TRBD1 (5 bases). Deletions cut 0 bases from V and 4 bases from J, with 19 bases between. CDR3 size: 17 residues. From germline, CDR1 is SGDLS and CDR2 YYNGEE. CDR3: CASSVGQTTYSAYGYTF. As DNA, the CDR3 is TGTGCCAGCAGCGTAGGACAGACGACCTATAGCGCCTATGGCTACACCTTC.

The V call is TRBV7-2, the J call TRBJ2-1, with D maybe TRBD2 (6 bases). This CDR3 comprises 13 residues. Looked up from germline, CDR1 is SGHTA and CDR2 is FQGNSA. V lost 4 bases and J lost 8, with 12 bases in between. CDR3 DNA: TGTGCCAGCAGCTCGGAGGGACTCCATGAGCAGTTCTTC. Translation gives CASSSEGLHEQFF.

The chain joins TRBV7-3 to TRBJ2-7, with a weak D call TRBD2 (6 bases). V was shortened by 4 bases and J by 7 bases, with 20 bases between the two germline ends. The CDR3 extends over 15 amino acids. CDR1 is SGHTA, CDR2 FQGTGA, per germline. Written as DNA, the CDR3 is TGTGCCAGCAGCTCGAACTCGGAACTAGCAAGTGAGCAGTACTTC. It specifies CASSSNSELASEQYF.

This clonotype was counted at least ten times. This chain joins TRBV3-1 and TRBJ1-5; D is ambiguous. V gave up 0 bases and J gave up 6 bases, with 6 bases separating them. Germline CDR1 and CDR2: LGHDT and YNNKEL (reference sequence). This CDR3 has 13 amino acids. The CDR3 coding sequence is TGTGCCAGCAGCCAAGACATTTTTCAGCCCCAGCATTTT. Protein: CASSQDIFQPQHF.

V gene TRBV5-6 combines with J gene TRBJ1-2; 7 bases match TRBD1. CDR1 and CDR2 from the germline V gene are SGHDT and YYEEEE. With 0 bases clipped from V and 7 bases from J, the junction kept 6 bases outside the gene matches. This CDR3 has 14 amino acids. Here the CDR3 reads CASSLAFDRAGYTF. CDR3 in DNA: TGTGCCAGCAGCTTGGCCTTCGACAGGGCTGGCTACACCTTC. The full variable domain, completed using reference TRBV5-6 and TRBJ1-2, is DAGVTQSPTHLIKTRGQQVTLRCSPKSGHDTVSWYQQALGQGPQFIFQYYEEEERQRGNFPDRFSGHQFPNYSSELNVNALLLGDSALYLCASSLAFDRAGYTFGSGTRLTVV.

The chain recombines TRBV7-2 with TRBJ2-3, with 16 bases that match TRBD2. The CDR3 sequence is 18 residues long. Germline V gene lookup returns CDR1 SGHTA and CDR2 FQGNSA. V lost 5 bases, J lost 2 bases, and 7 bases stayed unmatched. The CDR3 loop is CASSLPGLAGGYTDTQYF. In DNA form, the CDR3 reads TGTGCCAGCAGCCTACCGGGACTAGCGGGAGGGTACACAGATACGCAGTATTTT. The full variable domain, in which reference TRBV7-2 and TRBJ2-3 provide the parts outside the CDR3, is GAGVSQSPSNKVTEKGKDVELRCDPISGHTALYWYRQSLGQGLEFLIYFQGNSAPDKSGLPSDRFSAERTGGSVSTLTIQRTQQEDSAVYLCASSLPGLAGGYTDTQYFGPGTRLTVL.

CDR3 loop: CASSSPSGSSYNEQFF. The CDR3, as DNA: TGTGCCAGCAGCTCCCCTAGCGGGAGCTCCTACAATGAGCAGTTCTTC. This sequence joins TRBV3-1 and TRBJ2-1; 10 bases agree with TRBD2. The CDR3 has 16 residues. Per germline, CDR1 LGHDT and CDR2 YNNKEL (reference sequence). Germline trimming cut 5 bases from V and 0 bases from J; bases unmatched to any gene: 4.

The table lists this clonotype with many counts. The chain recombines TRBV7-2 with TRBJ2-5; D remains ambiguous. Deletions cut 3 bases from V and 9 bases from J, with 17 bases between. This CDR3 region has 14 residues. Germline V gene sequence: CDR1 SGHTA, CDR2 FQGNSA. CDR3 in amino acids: CASSFSPDVEPQYF. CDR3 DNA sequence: TGTGCCAGCAGCTTTTCGCCCGATGTGGAGCCCCAGTACTTC.

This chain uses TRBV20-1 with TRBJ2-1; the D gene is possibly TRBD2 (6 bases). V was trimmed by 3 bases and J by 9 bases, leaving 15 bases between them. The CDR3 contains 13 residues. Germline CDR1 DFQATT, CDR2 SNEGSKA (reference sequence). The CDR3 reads CSARAGRKGEQFF. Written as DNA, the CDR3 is TGCAGTGCTAGGGCGGGACGGAAGGGTGAGCAGTTCTTC.

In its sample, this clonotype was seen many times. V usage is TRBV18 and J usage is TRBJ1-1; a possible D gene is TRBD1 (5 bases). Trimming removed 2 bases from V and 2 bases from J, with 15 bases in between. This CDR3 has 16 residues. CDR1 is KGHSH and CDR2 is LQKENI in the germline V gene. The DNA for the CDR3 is TGTGCCAGCTCACCAATGGGCGCTGGGGGAAACACTGAAGCTTTCTTT. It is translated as CASSPMGAGGNTEAFF.

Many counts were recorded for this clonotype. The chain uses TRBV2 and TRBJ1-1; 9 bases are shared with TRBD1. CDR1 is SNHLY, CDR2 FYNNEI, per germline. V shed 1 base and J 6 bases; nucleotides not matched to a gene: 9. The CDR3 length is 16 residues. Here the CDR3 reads CASSEGIQGARSEAFF. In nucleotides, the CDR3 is TGTGCCAGCAGTGAAGGGATACAGGGGGCGCGTTCTGAAGCTTTCTTT.

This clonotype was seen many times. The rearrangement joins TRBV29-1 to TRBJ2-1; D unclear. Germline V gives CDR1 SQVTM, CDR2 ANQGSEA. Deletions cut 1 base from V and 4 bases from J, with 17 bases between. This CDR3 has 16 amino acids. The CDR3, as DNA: TGCAGCGTTGAAGGAGCCGGCGGCCCACAGTACAATGAGCAGTTCTTC. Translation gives CSVEGAGGPQYNEQFF.

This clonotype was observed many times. The DNA of the CDR3 is TGTGCCAGCAGTGTCGGGCGATACGAGCAGTACTTC. Protein product: CASSVGRYEQYF. The chain combines TRBV2 with TRBJ2-7; D call uncertain. Germline CDR1 is SNHLY and CDR2 is FYNNEI. The V end lost 4 bases, the J end lost 4 bases, and 8 bases lay between the germline ends. This CDR3 region has 12 residues. Variable domain in full (rest from reference TRBV2 and TRBJ2-7): EPEVTQTPSHQVTQMGQEVILRCVPISNHLYFYWYRQILGQKVEFLVSFYNNEISEKSEIFDDQFSVERPDGSNFTLKIRSTKLEDSAMYFCASSVGRYEQYFGPGTRLTVT.